This TCR beta chain was found in a study of beta chain features in type 1 diabetes. Study-wide background: Age and gender were similar between patients and healthy donors, as were cell yields. Study results and caveats: A closer apparent resemblance between naive, central memory and Treg TCRB repertoires was seen in patients than in healthy donors. Type 1 diabetes patients had moderately but significantly shorter TCRB CDR3s in all four CD4+ subsets. The study found fewer insertions and more deletions at VDJ junctions in type 1 diabetes patients.

This clone was observed at least ten times. What it binds is not known. Expressed TCRB transcripts got sequenced, as all isolated RNA was reverse transcribed. TCRdb keeps only in-frame clones here, not all; method: immunoSEQ multiplex PCR. Among 160,000 or so clones listed, around 8.6% were seen once. Germline lookup yields CDR1 SGHTA and CDR2 FQGNSA. CDR3 length: 14 residues. Trimming stripped 3 bases from V and 2 bases from J, with 11 bases between. Cells sorted by CD45RO/CCR7/CD25/CD127/CD95/CD27 comprised CD4+ naive, central memory, regulatory and stem cell-like memory cells. This clonotype was sampled from a woman between 18 and 29 years old with type 1 diabetes. The chain employs TRBV7-2 and TRBJ2-7; D might be TRBD1 (5 bases). The sequenced sample consisted of central memory CD4+ T cells from blood. CDR3 loop: CASSFDGATYEQYF. CDR3 in DNA: TGTGCCAGCAGCTTTGATGGGGCTACCTACGAGCAGTACTTC.